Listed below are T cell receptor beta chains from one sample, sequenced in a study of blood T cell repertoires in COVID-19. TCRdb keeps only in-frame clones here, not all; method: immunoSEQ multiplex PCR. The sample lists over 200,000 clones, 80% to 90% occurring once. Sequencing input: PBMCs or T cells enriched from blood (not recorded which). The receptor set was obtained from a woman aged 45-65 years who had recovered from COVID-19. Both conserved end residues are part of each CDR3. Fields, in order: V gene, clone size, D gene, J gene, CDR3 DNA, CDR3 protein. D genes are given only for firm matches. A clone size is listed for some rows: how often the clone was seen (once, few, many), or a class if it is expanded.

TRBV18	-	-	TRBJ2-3	TGTGCCAGCTCACCGGCTGGAGCAGATACGCAGTATTTT	CASSPAGADTQYF
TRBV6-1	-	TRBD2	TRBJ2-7	TGTGCCAGCAGTGAGGGGACTAGCCGGTTTTACGAGCAGTACTTC	CASSEGTSRFYEQYF
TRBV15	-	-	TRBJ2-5	TGTGCCACCAGCAGGTATAGTTTTGGAGAGACCCAGTACTTC	CATSRYSFGETQYF
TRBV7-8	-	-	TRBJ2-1	TGTGCCAGCAGCCGAACTAAAAATGAGCAGTTCTTC	CASSRTKNEQFF
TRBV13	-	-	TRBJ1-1	TGTGCCAGCAGCTTAAGGCCTAGGGGAGGAACCAGACAAACGAACACTGAAGCTTTCTTT	CASSLRPRGGTRQTNTEAFF
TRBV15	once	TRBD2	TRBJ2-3	TGTGCCACCAGCAGAGGACTAGCGGGAGGGCCAGATACGCAGTATTTT	CATSRGLAGGPDTQYF
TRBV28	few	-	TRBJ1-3	TGTGCCAGCAGTTTGTCCGGGGAAGGTGGAAACACCATATATTTT	CASSLSGEGGNTIYF
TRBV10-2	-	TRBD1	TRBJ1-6	TGCGCCAGCAGTGGCAAGACAGGGGCCAATTCACCCCTCCACTTT	CASSGKTGANSPLHF
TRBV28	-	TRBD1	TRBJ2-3	TGTGCCAGCAGTTTCTCTACCGGGACAGGGGTCACAGATACGCAGTATTTT	CASSFSTGTGVTDTQYF
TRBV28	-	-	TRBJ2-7	TGTGCCAGCAGTTTTAGTGGCCAGGGTCACAACGAGCAGTACTTC	CASSFSGQGHNEQYF
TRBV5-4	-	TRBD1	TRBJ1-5	TGTGCCAGCAGCTTCGGGACAGGGGGCCGGAATCAGCCCCAGCATTTT	CASSFGTGGRNQPQHF
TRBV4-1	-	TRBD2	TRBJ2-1	TGCGCCAGCAGCCTAAGTCCCGGGACTAGCGGGAGATATGAGCAGTTCTTC	CASSLSPGTSGRYEQFF
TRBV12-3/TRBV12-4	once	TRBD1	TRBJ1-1	TGTGCCAGCACTCGACAGGGGAAGACTGAAGCTTTCTTT	CASTRQGKTEAFF